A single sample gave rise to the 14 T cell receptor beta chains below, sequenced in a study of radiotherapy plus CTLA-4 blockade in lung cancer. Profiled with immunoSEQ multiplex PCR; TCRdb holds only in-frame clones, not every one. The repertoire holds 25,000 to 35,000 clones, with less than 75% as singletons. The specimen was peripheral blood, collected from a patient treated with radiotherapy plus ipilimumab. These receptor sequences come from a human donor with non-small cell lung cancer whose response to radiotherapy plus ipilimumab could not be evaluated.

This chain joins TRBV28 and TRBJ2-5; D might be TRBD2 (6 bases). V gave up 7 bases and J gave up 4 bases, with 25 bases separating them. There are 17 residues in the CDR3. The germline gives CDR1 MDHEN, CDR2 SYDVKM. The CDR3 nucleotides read TGTGCCAGCAAAAGGGCTAGCGTCAGCCATAGGGGAGAGACCCAGTACTTC. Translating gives CASKRASVSHRGETQYF.

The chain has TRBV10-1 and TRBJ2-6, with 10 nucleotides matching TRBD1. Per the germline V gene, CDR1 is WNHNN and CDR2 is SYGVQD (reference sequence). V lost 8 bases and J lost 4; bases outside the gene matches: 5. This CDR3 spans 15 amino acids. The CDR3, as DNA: TGCGCCAGCCGACAGGGGGCGAGGGGGGCCAACGTCCTGACTTTC. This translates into CASRQGARGANVLTF.

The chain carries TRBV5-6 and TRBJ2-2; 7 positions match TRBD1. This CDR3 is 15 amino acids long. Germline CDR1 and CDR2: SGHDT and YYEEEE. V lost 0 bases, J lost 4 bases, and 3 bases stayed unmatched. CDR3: CASSLVGQTTGELFF. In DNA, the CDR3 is TGTGCCAGCAGCTTGGTGGGACAGACCACCGGGGAGCTGTTTTTT.

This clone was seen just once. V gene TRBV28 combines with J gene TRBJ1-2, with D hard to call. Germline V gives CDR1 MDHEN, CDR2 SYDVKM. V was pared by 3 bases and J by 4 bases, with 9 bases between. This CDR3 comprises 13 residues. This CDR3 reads CASSLRHIYGYTF. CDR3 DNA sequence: TGTGCCAGCAGTTTGAGGCATATCTATGGCTACACCTTC.

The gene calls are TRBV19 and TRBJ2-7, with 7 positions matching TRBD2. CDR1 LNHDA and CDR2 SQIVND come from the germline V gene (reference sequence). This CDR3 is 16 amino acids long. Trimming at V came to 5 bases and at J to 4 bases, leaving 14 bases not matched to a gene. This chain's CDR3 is CASSPSLTSRSYEQYF. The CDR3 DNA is TGTGCCAGTAGTCCTTCCCTGACTAGCAGATCTTACGAGCAGTACTTC.

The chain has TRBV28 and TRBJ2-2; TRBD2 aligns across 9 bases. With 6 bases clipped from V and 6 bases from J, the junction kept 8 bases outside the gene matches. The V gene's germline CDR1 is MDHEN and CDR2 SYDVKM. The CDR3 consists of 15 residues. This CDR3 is CASSRAGGTPGELFF. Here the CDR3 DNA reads TGTGCCAGCAGCCGTGCGGGGGGGACACCCGGGGAGCTGTTTTTT.

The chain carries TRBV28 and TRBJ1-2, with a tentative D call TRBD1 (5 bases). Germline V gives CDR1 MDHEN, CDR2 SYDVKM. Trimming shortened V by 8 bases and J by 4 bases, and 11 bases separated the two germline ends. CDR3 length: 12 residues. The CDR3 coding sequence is TGTGCCAGCTCCTCAGGGATCTATGGCTACACCTTC. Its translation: CASSSGIYGYTF.

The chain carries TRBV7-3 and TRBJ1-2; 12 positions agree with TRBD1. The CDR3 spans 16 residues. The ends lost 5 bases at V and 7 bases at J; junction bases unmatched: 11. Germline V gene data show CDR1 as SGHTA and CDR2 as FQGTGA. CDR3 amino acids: CASSAGTGGLVGGYTF. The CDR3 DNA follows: TGTGCCAGCAGCGCAGGGACAGGGGGCTTGGTTGGTGGCTACACCTTC.

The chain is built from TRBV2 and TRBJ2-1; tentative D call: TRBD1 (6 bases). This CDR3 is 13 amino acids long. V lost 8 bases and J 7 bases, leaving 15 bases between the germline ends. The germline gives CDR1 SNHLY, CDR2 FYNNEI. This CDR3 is CASATGTNNEQFF. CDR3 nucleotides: TGTGCCAGCGCCACAGGGACGAATAATGAGCAGTTCTTC.

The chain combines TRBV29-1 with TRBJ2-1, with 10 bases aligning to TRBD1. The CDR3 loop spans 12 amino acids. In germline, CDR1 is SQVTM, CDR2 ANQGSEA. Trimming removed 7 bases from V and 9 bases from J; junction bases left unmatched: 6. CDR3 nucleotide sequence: TGCAGCGCCAGACAGGGGGCGGTTGAGCAGTTCTTC. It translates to CSARQGAVEQFF.

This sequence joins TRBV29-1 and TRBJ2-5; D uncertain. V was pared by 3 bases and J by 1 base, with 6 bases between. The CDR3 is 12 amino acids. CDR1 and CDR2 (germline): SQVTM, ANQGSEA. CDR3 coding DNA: TGCAGCGTTGATCTGTTCCAAGAGACCCAGTACTTC. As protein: CSVDLFQETQYF.

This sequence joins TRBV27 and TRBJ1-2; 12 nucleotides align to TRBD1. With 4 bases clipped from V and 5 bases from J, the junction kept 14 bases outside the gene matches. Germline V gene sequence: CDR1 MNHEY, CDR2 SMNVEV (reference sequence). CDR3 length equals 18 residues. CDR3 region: CASSYKPPGQGARYGYTF. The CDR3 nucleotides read TGTGCCAGCAGTTACAAACCGCCGGGACAGGGGGCGAGGTATGGCTACACCTTC.

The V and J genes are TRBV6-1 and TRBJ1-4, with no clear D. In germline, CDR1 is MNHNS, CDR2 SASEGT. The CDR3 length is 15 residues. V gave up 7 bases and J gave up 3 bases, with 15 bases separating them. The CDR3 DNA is TGTGCCAGCACGAGGGCGGTGGGAGCTAATGAAAAACTGTTTTTT. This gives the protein CASTRAVGANEKLFF.

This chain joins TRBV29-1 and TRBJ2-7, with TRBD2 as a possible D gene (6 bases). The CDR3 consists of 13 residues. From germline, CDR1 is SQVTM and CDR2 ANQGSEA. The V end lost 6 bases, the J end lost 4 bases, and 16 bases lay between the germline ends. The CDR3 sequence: CSVFGGTHYEQYF. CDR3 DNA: TGCAGCGTCTTTGGGGGGACCCATTACGAGCAGTACTTC.